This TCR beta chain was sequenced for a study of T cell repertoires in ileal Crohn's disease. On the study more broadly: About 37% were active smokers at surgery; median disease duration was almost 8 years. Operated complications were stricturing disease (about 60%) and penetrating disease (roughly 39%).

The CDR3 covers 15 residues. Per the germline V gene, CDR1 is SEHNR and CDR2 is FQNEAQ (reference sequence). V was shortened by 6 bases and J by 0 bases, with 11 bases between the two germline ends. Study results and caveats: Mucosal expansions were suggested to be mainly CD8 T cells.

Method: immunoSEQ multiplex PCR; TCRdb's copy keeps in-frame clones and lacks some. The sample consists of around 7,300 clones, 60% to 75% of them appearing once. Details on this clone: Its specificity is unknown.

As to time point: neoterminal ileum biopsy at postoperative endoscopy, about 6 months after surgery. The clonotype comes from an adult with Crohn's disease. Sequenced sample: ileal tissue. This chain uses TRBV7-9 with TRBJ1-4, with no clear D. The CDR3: CASSLSSATNEKLFF. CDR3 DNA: TGTGCCAGCAGTCTCTCGTCCGCAACTAATGAAAAACTGTTTTTT.